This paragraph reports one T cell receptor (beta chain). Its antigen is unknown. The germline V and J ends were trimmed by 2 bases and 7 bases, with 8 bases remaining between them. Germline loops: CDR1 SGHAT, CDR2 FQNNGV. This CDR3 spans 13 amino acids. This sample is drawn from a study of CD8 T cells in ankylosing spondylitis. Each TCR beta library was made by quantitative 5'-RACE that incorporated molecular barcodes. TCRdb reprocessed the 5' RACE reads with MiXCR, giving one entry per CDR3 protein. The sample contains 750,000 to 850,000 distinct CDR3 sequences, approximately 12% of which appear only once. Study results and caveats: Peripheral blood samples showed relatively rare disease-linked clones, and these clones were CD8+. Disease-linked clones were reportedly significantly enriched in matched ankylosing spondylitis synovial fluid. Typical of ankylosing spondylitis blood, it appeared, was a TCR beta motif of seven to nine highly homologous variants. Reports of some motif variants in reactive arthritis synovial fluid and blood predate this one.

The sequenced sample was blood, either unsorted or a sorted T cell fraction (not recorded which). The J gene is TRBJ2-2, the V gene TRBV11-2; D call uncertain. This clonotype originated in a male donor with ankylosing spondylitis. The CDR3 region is CASSLNGIGELFF. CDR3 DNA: TGTGCCAGCAGCTTAAATGGGATCGGGGAGCTGTTTTTT. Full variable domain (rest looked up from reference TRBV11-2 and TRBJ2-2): EAGVAQSPRYKIIEKRQSVAFWCNPISGHATLYWYQQILGQGPKLLIQFQNNGVVDDSQLPKDRFSAERLKGVDSTLKIQPAKLEDSAVYLCASSLNGIGELFFGEGSRLTVL.